This TCR beta chain is from a study of T cell responses to AZD1222 COVID-19 vaccine (dated by TCRdb to the early 2020s). Regarding the complete study: A total of about 250 trial participants underwent TCR sequencing, of whom roughly 210 had received two doses of AZD1222 and around 26 had received two doses of the MenACWY control vaccine. Enrollment into the trials was organized by age into subgroups of 18-55, 56-69 and 70-plus years, and those subgroups contained about 150, 27 and 61 TCR-sequenced participants, respectively. What the authors observed across the whole study: The whole spike protein was spanned by vaccine-associated CD4 TCRs, and dominant responses were seen in regions 160-218 and 743-854. No day 14 peak-response samples were available, so repertoires were characterized only after the peak T cell response. After two AZD1222 doses, spike-specific TCR breadth and depth were significantly higher than at day 0 and than in MenACWY recipients. Conclusions about previously exposed vaccinees are limited because only five to seven AZD1222 recipients were SARS-CoV-2 seropositive at baseline. Participants were mostly white British, with more females than males. The authors suggested clonal diversity may have been underestimated. The 56-69-year group was small, and its depth increase did not reach significance, likely because of low power. Reportedly, close to half of the unique spike-specific TCRs recognized epitopes lying outside the regions that are mutated in the B.1.351 and B.1.1.7 variants.

The sample's time point label, in plain terms: about 28 days (+/-7) after the second vaccine dose. AZD1222 recipients whose second dose came at about 4 weeks and those whose second dose came at about 12 weeks were combined into one group, since spike-specific TCR depth and breadth did not differ between the two schedules. Vaccinee samples came from UK trials COV001 and COV002, including a single-blind randomized controlled phase 2/3 trial of AZD1222 (ChAdOx1 nCoV-19) in healthy adults. For TCRbeta chain sequencing, PBMC samples from trial participants were taken at day 0 and at day 28 after the second dose. Regarding this clone: This clone's antigen is unknown. Base qualities are not recorded, but no much larger clone differs from it by a single base.

The CDR3 regions of human TCRbeta chains were analyzed by immunosequencing. In the authors' own workflow: Repertoire TCRs were checked for matches against a reference library of SARS-CoV-2-specific TCRs that had been generated using the MIRA antigen-specificity platform. Breadth meant the fraction of unique TCRs that were SARS-CoV-2-associated, whereas depth meant the fraction of total T cells that were SARS-CoV-2-associated. Each spike-specific TCR was assigned to its reactive spike region and to a CD4 or CD8 class using the MIRA data. Log10-transformed breadth and depth values were compared by one-way ANOVA with Sidak's multiple comparisons tests. In TCRdb, the immuneACCESS table is reduced to in-frame sequences with V and J assigned. These tables do not hold every clone; where another copy was compared, an unresolved V gene accounts for under half, and the others remain unexplained. The V and J calls and the clone size are those of that table, but D and trimming were determined from the DNA. The sample table lists some 120,000 clones, approximately 88% of them with a count of one. The ten largest clones capture 4.5% to 7% of the sample.

V is shortened by 4 bases, J by 6 bases, and the region joining them spans 10 bases. From the germline V gene, CDR1 is SGHTA and CDR2 is FQGNSA. The CDR3 goes from the cysteine to the phenylalanine over 13 residues. Only the CDR3 portion is preserved as DNA: 39 bases, with reading frame beginning at the first base. The sequence links TRBV7-2 to TRBJ1-5; the D gene cannot be resolved reliably. Here the sequenced sample was peripheral blood, taken 28 days after the second AZD1222 dose. This TCR was recovered from an adult who received the AZD1222 COVID-19 vaccine. The nucleotides are TGTGCCAGCAGCTCTAAGGTTGGTCAGCCCCAGCATTTT. Translated, it reads CASSSKVGQPQHF.